The present TCR beta chain was sequenced within a study of T cell repertoires in cytomegalovirus infection (dated by TCRdb to about 2019). Describing the broader study: Peptide stimulations targeted recently identified HLA-C-restricted CMV epitopes, whose presentation resists viral immunomodulation, together with well-studied HLA-B-restricted epitopes. The HLA type of each donor mattered for the analysis, because public TCR beta signatures pointed to carriage of CMV infection along with the matching HLA type.

This clonotype turned up a few times. The specificity of this receptor is unknown. No much larger clonotype is one base removed from it; base qualities were not supplied. The paper's findings and limits, for the study overall: The ex vivo response was dominated by HLA-C-restricted CMV-specific TCR beta clonotypes, which also provided the single most frequent clonotype in two of eight donors. Carriers of CMV infection plus the relevant HLA type were discriminated by the cumulative frequency of public TCR beta family members in the study cohort and in an independent roughly 370-donor cohort.

Sequencing was performed on an Illumina HiSeq 1500. TCRdb cleaned the public reads at Q25 with fastp, built clones with MiXCR and kept in-frame beta chains. Duplicate CDR3 protein sequences are folded into a single record with the most common DNA and genes. This sample comprises roughly 120,000 distinct CDR3 sequences, about 28% of them detected only once. The top ten clones comprise roughly 81% of the sample. Reading the germline V gene gives CDR1 SGHVS and CDR2 FNYEAQ. At the junction V is shortened by 5 bases and J by 6 bases, with 20 bases in between. The CDR3 has 16 amino acids, counting the end cysteine and phenylalanine. Solely the CDR3 DNA is kept, with 48 bases framed from the first base. Sample treatment or condition, as interpreted from the label and publication: in vitro stimulation with specific CMV peptide epitopes to enrich CMV-specific T cells.

This sequence uses TRBV7-6 and TRBJ1-3, and TRBD1 may be the D gene, going by 5 matching bases. This TCR derives from a human donor in good health (CMV status not recorded). Some clones in this sample may be carry-over from other donors' samples. Sequenced material: CD8+ T cells from cultured PBMCs, taken from culture after CMV antigen stimulation. The CDR3 reads CASSPWGGTAENTIYF. Read as DNA, the sequence is TGTGCCAGCAGCCCGTGGGGGGGTACCGCGGAAAACACCATATATTTT.